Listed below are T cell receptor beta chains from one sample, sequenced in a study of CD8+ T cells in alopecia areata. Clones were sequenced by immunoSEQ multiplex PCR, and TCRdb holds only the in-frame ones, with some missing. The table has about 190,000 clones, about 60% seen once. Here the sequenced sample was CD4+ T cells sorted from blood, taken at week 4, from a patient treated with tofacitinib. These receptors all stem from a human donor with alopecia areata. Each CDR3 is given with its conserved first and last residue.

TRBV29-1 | CSVLILHNEQFF
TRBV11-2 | CASSSYRGSDTEAFF
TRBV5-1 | CASSLTGDHSNQPQHF
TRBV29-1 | CSVERGAGPEDIQYF
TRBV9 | CASSPAGGRHEKLFF
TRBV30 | CAWGGGPTGANVLTF
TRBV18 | CASSPGRHRGNQPQHF
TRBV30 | CAWSFSAVANYGYTF
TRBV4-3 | CASSQDFRSYEQYF
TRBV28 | CASSLGDRNYGYTF
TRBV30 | CAWSGALNQPQHF
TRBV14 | CASSRGSNEKLFF
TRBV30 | CAWSGKETQYF
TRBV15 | CATSPRQGGKLFF
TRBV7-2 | CASSPELASLGDEQFF
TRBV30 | CAWSAGLNNYGYTF
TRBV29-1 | CSGGQLLGQFF